Each of the 27 T cell receptor beta chains below was sequenced from the same sample in a study of OX40 agonist ivuxolimab in advanced cancers. Data came from immunoSEQ multiplex PCR; TCRdb stores just in-frame clones and leaves some out. The sample consists of tens of thousands of clones, around four fifths of them appearing once. The sequencing here drew on CD4+ or CD8+ T cells sorted from blood, taken in a trial of the OX40 agonist ivuxolimab. The source is an adult with an advanced solid tumor such as melanoma, head and neck, liver or kidney cancer.

This clone was picked up one time. The gene calls are TRBV11-2 and TRBJ2-7; TRBD1 agrees at 12 bases. The CDR3 runs to 15 residues. Germline V gives CDR1 SGHAT, CDR2 FQNNGV. V lost 1 base and J lost 9; bases outside the gene matches: 7. CDR3 nucleotides: TGTGCCAGCAGCTTAGTAATAGGGACAGGGGGCTTGCAGTACTTC. It translates to CASSLVIGTGGLQYF.

J is TRBJ1-4 and V is TRBV6-6; D perhaps matches TRBD1 (5 bases). The length of the CDR3 is 16 residues. In germline, CDR1 is MNHNY, CDR2 SVGAGI (reference sequence). V was cut by 2 bases and J by 8 bases, with 18 bases left in between. The CDR3 bases are TGTGCCAGCAGTTACCGCCGGGACGGCGCCCCCGAAAAACTGTTTTTT. Translated, it gives CASSYRRDGAPEKLFF.

About this clone: The sample holds other DNA sequences that translate to the same CDR3. The V gene is TRBV9, the J gene TRBJ1-1, with D possibly matching TRBD1 (5 bases). Trimming took off 3 bases at V and 1 base at J, with 10 bases between the two ends. The CDR3 has 14 amino acids. Per the germline V gene, CDR1 is SGDLS and CDR2 is YYNGEE. The CDR3 sequence: CASSADSGNTEAFF. The CDR3 region has the DNA TGTGCCAGCAGCGCCGACAGTGGGAACACTGAAGCTTTCTTT.

This clone was seen more than once but under ten times. The chain links TRBV19 to TRBJ2-7, with 10 bases lining up with TRBD1. J was trimmed by 2 bases and V by 4 bases; bases with no gene match: 5. CDR3 length: 15 amino acids. CDR1 is LNHDA and CDR2 is SQIVND in the germline V gene (reference sequence). The CDR3 region has the DNA TGTGCCAGTAGTAAACACGGACAGGGGGCCTACGAGCAGTACTTC. Protein: CASSKHGQGAYEQYF.

V and J are TRBV5-4 and TRBJ2-5; D gene unclear. The germline CDR1 and CDR2 sequences are SGHNT and YYREEE (reference sequence). CDR3 length: 13 amino acids. The V gene lost 3 bases and the J gene lost 2 bases, with 8 bases spanning the gap. The CDR3 is CASSSELQETQYF. The CDR3 region has the DNA TGTGCCAGCAGCTCGGAGTTACAAGAGACCCAGTACTTC.

The V and J genes are TRBV11-2 and TRBJ1-3, with a possible D match to TRBD1 (6 bases). The CDR3 length is 13 residues. V dropped 6 bases and J dropped 2 bases, with 8 bases sitting between them. Germline values: CDR1 SGHAT, CDR2 FQNNGV. The CDR3 loop is CASRGAAGNTIYF. DNA for the CDR3: TGTGCCAGCAGGGGGGCAGCTGGAAACACCATATATTTT.

The chain couples TRBV7-8 to TRBJ1-2, with D perhaps matching TRBD1 (6 bases). This CDR3 is built from 15 residues. CDR1 and CDR2 from the germline V gene are SGHVS and FQNEAQ. V gave up 8 bases and J gave up 2 bases, with 18 bases separating them. CDR3 residues: CASSLRGGANYGYTF. The CDR3 coding sequence is TGTGCCAGCTCCTTACGTGGGGGCGCCAACTATGGCTACACCTTC.

The rearrangement links TRBV10-2 to TRBJ1-2; D not resolved. The CDR3 runs to 12 residues. V lost 5 bases, J lost 8 bases, and 12 bases lay in between. The germline gives CDR1 WSHSY, CDR2 SAAADI. Here the CDR3 reads CASSSGPGGYTF. In DNA, the CDR3 is TGCGCCAGCAGTTCCGGGCCAGGAGGCTACACCTTC.

This chain links TRBV6-5 with TRBJ1-6; the D gene is possibly TRBD1 (5 bases). Germline V CDR1 and CDR2: MNHEY, SVGAGI. This CDR3 has 14 residues. Trimming stripped 5 bases from V and 10 bases from J, with 15 bases between. The CDR3 DNA sequence: TGTGCCAGCAGTGATAACCCAGAGGGGTCACCCCTCCACTTT. Its protein is CASSDNPEGSPLHF.

A few counts support this clone. The genes are TRBV19 and TRBJ1-5, with 8 bases aligning to TRBD1. CDR3 length: 16 residues. V trimming: 5 bases; J trimming: 4 bases; junction bases outside the gene matches: 10. The germline V gene encodes CDR1 LNHDA and CDR2 SQIVND (reference sequence). CDR3 amino acids: CASSYWGQDRNQPQHF. CDR3 sequence (DNA): TGTGCCAGTAGTTATTGGGGACAGGACCGAAATCAGCCCCAGCATTTT.

The J gene is TRBJ2-3, the V gene TRBV28, with D perhaps matching TRBD2 (6 bases). The CDR3 loop spans 16 amino acids. CDR1 is MDHEN and CDR2 is SYDVKM in the germline V gene. Trimming stripped 6 bases from V and 0 bases from J, with 16 bases between. The CDR3 loop reads CASSGVVGGSTDTQYF. DNA for the CDR3: TGTGCCAGCAGCGGGGTCGTGGGGGGAAGCACAGATACGCAGTATTTT. Full variable domain (missing parts from reference TRBV28 and TRBJ2-3): DVKVTQSSRYLVKRTGEKVFLECVQDMDHENMFWYRQDPGLGLRLIYFSYDVKMKEKGDIPEGYSVSREKKERFSLILESASTNQTSMYLCASSGVVGGSTDTQYFGPGTRLTVL.

The chain has TRBV21-1 and TRBJ2-3; TRBD2 is taken as the D call from the table, unchecked against the DNA. TRBV21-1 counts as a pseudogene. The CDR3 length is 15 residues. The CDR3, as DNA: TGTGCCAGCAGCAAACGATCGGGGGGCACAGATACGCAGTATTTT. It yields the protein CASSKRSGGTDTQYF.

The J gene is TRBJ2-3, the V gene TRBV7-3; 8 bases map to TRBD2. V was clipped by 0 bases and J by 4 bases; unmatched bases: 9. The germline CDR1 and CDR2 sequences are SGHTA and FQGTGA. The CDR3 has 17 amino acids. The CDR3 sequence: CASSLTPRRGGADTQYF. The DNA of the CDR3 is TGTGCCAGCAGCTTAACTCCCCGTCGGGGGGGGGCAGATACGCAGTATTTT.

This clone was counted a single time. V and J are TRBV5-8 and TRBJ2-3; D perhaps matches TRBD2 (6 bases). CDR1 SGHTS and CDR2 YDEGEE come from the germline V gene. Trimming stripped 0 bases from V and 14 bases from J, with 13 bases between. The CDR3 is 12 amino acids. The CDR3 DNA sequence: TGTGCCAGCAGCTTGGGGGGACTCCCCGTGTATTTT. Translating it yields CASSLGGLPVYF.

V is TRBV5-1 and J is TRBJ2-5; 8 bases are shared with TRBD1. The CDR3 totals 16 residues. The junction had 5 bases not matched to a gene; V was cut back by 0 bases and J by 1 base. Germline lookup yields CDR1 SGHRS and CDR2 YFSETQ. CDR3 protein: CASSLGNRGTQETQYF. The CDR3 nucleotides are TGCGCCAGCAGCTTGGGGAACAGGGGGACCCAAGAGACCCAGTACTTC.

The chain is built from TRBV9 and TRBJ2-3; 7 positions agree with TRBD2. Trimming took 3 bases from V and 0 from J; bases not matched to a gene: 19. This CDR3 is built from 20 residues. Germline CDR1 SGDLS, CDR2 YYNGEE. CDR3 nucleotide sequence: TGTGCCAGCAGCGCCGGGATTCCGGGACTAACCGAAACCAGCACAGATACGCAGTATTTT. As protein: CASSAGIPGLTETSTDTQYF.

This rearrangement joins TRBV7-3 to TRBJ2-2; tentatively, D is TRBD1 (6 bases). The germline gives CDR1 SGHTA, CDR2 FQGTGA. Trimming left V 2 bases short and J 6 bases short, with 10 bases between. The CDR3 is made up of 14 amino acids. CDR3: CASSLASGAGELFF. The CDR3 DNA reads as TGTGCCAGCAGCTTAGCTTCAGGGGCCGGGGAGCTGTTTTTT.

V is TRBV7-8 and J is TRBJ2-7, with D perhaps assigned TRBD1 or TRBD2 (5 bases each). This CDR3 has 14 residues. Germline CDR1 and CDR2: SGHVS and FQNEAQ. V lost 5 bases and J lost 1, with 12 bases in between. The CDR3: CASSPGGGSYEQYF. CDR3 DNA sequence: TGTGCCAGCAGCCCGGGTGGGGGTTCCTACGAGCAGTACTTC.

This clone occurred a few times. The chain combines TRBV28 with TRBJ1-4, with 11 bases identical to TRBD1. Per the germline V gene, CDR1 is MDHEN and CDR2 is SYDVKM. The CDR3 sequence is 16 residues long. V was clipped by 5 bases and J by 6 bases; unmatched bases: 8. The CDR3 nucleotides are TGTGCCAGCAGTGCTCCTGGGGACAGGGGGTATGAAAAACTGTTTTTT. Its protein product is CASSAPGDRGYEKLFF.

This sequence joins TRBV15 and TRBJ2-7; 7 bases line up with TRBD2. V dropped 5 bases and J dropped 3; count of bases not matched to a gene: 7. This CDR3 is built from 14 residues. Germline lookup yields CDR1 LNHNV and CDR2 YYDKDF (reference sequence). CDR3 in amino acids: CATSVLGEGYEQYF. The DNA for the CDR3 is TGTGCCACCAGCGTCCTGGGGGAGGGCTACGAGCAGTACTTC.

J is TRBJ1-4 and V is TRBV15; no clear D. The CDR3 covers 16 residues. The germline V and J ends were trimmed by 0 bases and 0 bases, with 8 bases remaining between them. Germline CDR1 and CDR2: LNHNV and YYDKDF (reference sequence). The CDR3 DNA sequence: TGTGCCACCAGCAGAGATAGGTCTGCAACTAATGAAAAACTGTTTTTT. Translation gives CATSRDRSATNEKLFF.

The V gene is TRBV27, the J gene TRBJ2-2, with 7 nucleotides matching TRBD1. The CDR3 covers 15 residues. Germline V gene lookup returns CDR1 MNHEY and CDR2 SMNVEV (reference sequence). J was trimmed by 8 bases and V by 0 bases; bases with no gene match: 6. CDR3 DNA: TGTGCCAGCAGTTTATCCGGGACAGCCATAGGGGAGCTGTTTTTT. Translating gives CASSLSGTAIGELFF.

The genes are TRBV19 and TRBJ2-7; 9 bases are shared with TRBD1. This CDR3 is 19 amino acids long. With V trimmed by 3 bases and J by 3 bases, 18 bases remained unmatched. From germline, CDR1 is LNHDA and CDR2 SQIVND (reference sequence). The CDR3 coding sequence is TGTGCCAGTAGTATCCCCGGGACAGGGCTGACCTTTATTTTCTACGAGCAGTACTTC. Its translation: CASSIPGTGLTFIFYEQYF.

The rearrangement joins TRBV6-1 to TRBJ1-3; D unclear. This CDR3 spans 14 amino acids. Trimming removed 3 bases at V and 2 bases at J, with 8 bases between. The germline gives CDR1 MNHNS, CDR2 SASEGT. The CDR3 protein is CASSDPLAGNTIYF. CDR3 bases: TGTGCCAGCAGTGATCCCCTTGCTGGAAACACCATATATTTT.

The chain carries TRBV7-9 and TRBJ2-3; D uncertain. With 1 base removed from V and 0 bases from J, the gap between germline ends came to 5 bases. Germline-derived CDR1 and CDR2 are SEHNR and FQNEAQ (reference sequence). This CDR3 region has 14 residues. In nucleotides, the CDR3 is TGTGCCAGCAGCTTAGTGGGAAGCACAGATACGCAGTATTTT. Amino acid sequence: CASSLVGSTDTQYF.

The chain uses TRBV19 and TRBJ1-5; 11 bases agree with TRBD1. The CDR3 totals 14 residues. The trim removed 10 bases at V and 6 bases at J, leaving 8 bases unmatched. Germline V lookup: CDR1 LNHDA, CDR2 SQIVND (reference sequence). The DNA of the CDR3 is TGTGCCACCACCGGGACAGGGGGTTTTCAGCCCCAGCATTTT. It is translated as CATTGTGGFQPQHF.

The chain is built from TRBV2 and TRBJ2-3; D is uncertain. The V end lost 8 bases, the J end lost 0 bases, and 12 bases lay between the germline ends. CDR1 and CDR2 from the germline V gene are SNHLY and FYNNEI. The CDR3 has 14 amino acids. The CDR3 DNA reads as TGTGCCAGCGGCCCCCTACTAAGCACAGATACGCAGTATTTT. Its protein product is CASGPLLSTDTQYF.